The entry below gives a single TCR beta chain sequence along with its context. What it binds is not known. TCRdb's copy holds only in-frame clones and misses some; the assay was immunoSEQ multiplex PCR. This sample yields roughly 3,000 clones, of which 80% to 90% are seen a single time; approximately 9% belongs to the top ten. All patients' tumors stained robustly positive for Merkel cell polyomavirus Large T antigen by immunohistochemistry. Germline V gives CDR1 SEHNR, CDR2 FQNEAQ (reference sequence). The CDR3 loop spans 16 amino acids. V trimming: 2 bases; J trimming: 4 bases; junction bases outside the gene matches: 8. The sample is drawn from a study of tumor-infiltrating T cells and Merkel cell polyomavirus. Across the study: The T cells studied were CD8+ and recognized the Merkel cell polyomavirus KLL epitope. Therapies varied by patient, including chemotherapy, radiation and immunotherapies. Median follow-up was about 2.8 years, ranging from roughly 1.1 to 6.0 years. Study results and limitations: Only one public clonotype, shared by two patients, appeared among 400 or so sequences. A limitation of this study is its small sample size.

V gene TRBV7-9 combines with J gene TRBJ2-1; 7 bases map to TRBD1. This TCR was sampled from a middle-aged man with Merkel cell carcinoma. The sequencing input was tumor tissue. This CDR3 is CASSLPTGTAYNEQFF. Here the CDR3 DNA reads TGTGCCAGCAGCTTACCGACCGGGACAGCTTACAATGAGCAGTTCTTC.